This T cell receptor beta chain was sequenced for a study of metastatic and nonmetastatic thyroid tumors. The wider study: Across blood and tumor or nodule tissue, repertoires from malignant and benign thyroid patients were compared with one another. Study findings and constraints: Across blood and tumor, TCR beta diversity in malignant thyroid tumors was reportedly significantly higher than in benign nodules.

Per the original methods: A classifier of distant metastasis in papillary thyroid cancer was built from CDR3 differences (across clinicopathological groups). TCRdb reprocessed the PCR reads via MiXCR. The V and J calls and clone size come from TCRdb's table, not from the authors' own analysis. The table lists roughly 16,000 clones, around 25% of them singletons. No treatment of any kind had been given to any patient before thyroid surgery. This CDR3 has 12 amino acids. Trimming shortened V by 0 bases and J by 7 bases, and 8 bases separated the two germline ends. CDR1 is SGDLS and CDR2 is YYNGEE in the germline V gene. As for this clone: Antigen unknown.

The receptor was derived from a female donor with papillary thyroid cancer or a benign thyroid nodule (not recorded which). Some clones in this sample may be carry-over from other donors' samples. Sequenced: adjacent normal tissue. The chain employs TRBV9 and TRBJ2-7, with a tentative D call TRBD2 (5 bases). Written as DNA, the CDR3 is TGTGCCAGCAGCGTAGGCGCGGGTGAGCAGTACTTC. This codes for CASSVGAGEQYF.